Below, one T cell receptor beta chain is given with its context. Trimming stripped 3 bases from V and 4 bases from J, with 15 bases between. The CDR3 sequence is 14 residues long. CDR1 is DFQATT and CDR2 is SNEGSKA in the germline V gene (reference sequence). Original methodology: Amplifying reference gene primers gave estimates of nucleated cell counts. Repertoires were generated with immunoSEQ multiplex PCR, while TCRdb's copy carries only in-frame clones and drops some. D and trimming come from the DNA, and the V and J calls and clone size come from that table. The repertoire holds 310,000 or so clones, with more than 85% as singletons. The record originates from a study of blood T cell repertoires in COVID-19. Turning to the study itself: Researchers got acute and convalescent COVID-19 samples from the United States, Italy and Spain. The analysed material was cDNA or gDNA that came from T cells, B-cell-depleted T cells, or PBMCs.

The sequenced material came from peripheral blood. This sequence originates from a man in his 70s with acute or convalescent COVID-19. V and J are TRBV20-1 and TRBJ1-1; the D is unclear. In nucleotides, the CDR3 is TGCAGTGCTAGTTCGACCCGGGGAATCACTGAAGCTTTCTTT. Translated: CSASSTRGITEAFF.